These T cell receptor beta chains were read from a single sample in a study of shared clonotypes between healthy human individuals. Assay: immunoSEQ multiplex PCR; the TCRdb copy retains only in-frame clones and omits some. Counted here are nearly 2 million clones, around 96% occurring once; the ten biggest clones make up 1% to 1.5%. The sequencing sample was made of naive CD8+ T cells sorted from blood. The source is a young man in good health. Both conserved end residues are part of each CDR3. A D gene is named only where the DNA matches it firmly. Clone sizes are given selectively: once, few, many, or a class where the clone is expanded.

>NA|TRBJ2-3|NA|TRBV13
TGTGCCAGCAGCTCCCCTAGCGAAGATACGCAGTATTTT
CASSSPSEDTQYF
>NA|TRBJ2-1|NA|TRBV9
TGTGCCAGCAGCGGAACGGGCCCCGAAGGGTACAATGAGCAGTTCTTC
CASSGTGPEGYNEQFF
>NA|TRBJ2-5|NA|TRBV5-6
TGTGCCAGCAGCTCGGTGGGGGGATCGGTAAAAGAGACCCAGTACTTC
CASSSVGGSVKETQYF
>NA|TRBJ1-4|NA|TRBV19
TGTGCCAGTAGTTTCGAAAGGAGGGGAGGCGATGATGAAAAACTGTTTTTT
CASSFERRGGDDEKLFF
>NA|TRBJ1-2|NA|TRBV2
TGTGCCAGCAGTGGGGAATCAAGCAACTATGGCTACACCTTC
CASSGESSNYGYTF
>NA|TRBJ2-1|NA|TRBV11-2
TGTGCCAGCAGCTTAAGTCCTAGTATAAACAATGAGCAGTTCTTC
CASSLSPSINNEQFF
>NA|TRBJ2-1|TRBD2|TRBV15
TGTGCCACCAGCAGAGATCTACGACTAGCGGGAGGGCTCAATGAGCAGTTCTTC
CATSRDLRLAGGLNEQFF
>NA|TRBJ2-2|NA|TRBV2
TGTGCCAGCAGTGAACGACCGTTGGGGGACCATCCGAACACCGGGGAGCTGTTTTTT
CASSERPLGDHPNTGELFF
>NA|TRBJ2-2|NA|TRBV19
TGTGCCAGTAGTATTGGTCCAGGGTGGGACACCGGGGAGCTGTTTTTT
CASSIGPGWDTGELFF
>NA|TRBJ1-2|NA|TRBV10-3
TGTGCCATCAGTAGCACGTCCGATTATGGCTACACCTTC
CAISSTSDYGYTF
>NA|TRBJ2-5|NA|TRBV14
TGTGCCAGCAGCCAAGAACGACAGAGTAAAGAGACCCAGTACTTC
CASSQERQSKETQYF
>NA|TRBJ2-5|NA|TRBV7-9
TGTGCCAGCAGCTTAATAGCAGATCCTTTGGCCCAGTACTTC
CASSLIADPLAQYF
>NA|TRBJ2-5|NA|TRBV27
TGTGCCAGCAGTTTATCGGGGGTATTCGAGACCCAGTACTTC
CASSLSGVFETQYF
>once|TRBJ2-7|NA|TRBV4-1
TGCGCCAGCAGCCAAGGCGGGCCCGGGACACACTTAACGTGGGAGCAGTACTTC
CASSQGGPGTHLTWEQYF
>NA|TRBJ2-1|TRBD2|TRBV29-1
TGCAGCGTTGAAGGGGTAACTAGCGGGAGAAATAATGAGCAGTTCTTC
CSVEGVTSGRNNEQFF
>NA|TRBJ2-1|TRBD1|TRBV7-9
TGTGCCAGCAGCTTATCGCAGGGGGCGAGGAATGAGCAGTTCTTC
CASSLSQGARNEQFF
>once|TRBJ2-5|NA|TRBV27
TGTGCCAGCAGTTTCGTAGCGGACCAAGAGACCCAGTACTTC
CASSFVADQETQYF
>NA|TRBJ1-5|TRBD1|TRBV27
TGTGCCAGCAGTTCCTATGGGGACAGACAGCCCCAGCATTTT
CASSSYGDRQPQHF
>NA|TRBJ1-6|NA|TRBV6-6
TGTGCCAGCAGTTACGCAGCGTATAATTCACCCCTCCACTTT
CASSYAAYNSPLHF
>NA|TRBJ1-4|TRBD1|TRBV5-1
TGCGCCAGCAGCTTGAGGGACAGGGGGCGCCGGGATGAAAAACTGTTTTTT
CASSLRDRGRRDEKLFF
>NA|TRBJ1-2|NA|TRBV2
TGTGCCAGCAGTCAGGGTCCCTATGGCTACACCTTC
CASSQGPYGYTF
>NA|TRBJ2-1|TRBD2|TRBV9
TGTGCCAGCAGCTCCCCATTAGGACTAGCGGGAGCCTACTCCTACAATGAGCAGTTCTTC
CASSSPLGLAGAYSYNEQFF
>once|TRBJ2-7|TRBD1|TRBV10-3
TGTGCCATCAGTGATAGGACAGGGGAAGACGAGCAGTACTTC
CAISDRTGEDEQYF
>NA|TRBJ1-5|NA|TRBV28
TGTGCCAGCAGTTTAAGGGCTGGTTATCCACAGCCCCAGCATTTT
CASSLRAGYPQPQHF
>NA|TRBJ2-7|NA|TRBV27
TGTGCCAGCAGTTTATCATGGGGGCCCGAGCAGTACTTC
CASSLSWGPEQYF